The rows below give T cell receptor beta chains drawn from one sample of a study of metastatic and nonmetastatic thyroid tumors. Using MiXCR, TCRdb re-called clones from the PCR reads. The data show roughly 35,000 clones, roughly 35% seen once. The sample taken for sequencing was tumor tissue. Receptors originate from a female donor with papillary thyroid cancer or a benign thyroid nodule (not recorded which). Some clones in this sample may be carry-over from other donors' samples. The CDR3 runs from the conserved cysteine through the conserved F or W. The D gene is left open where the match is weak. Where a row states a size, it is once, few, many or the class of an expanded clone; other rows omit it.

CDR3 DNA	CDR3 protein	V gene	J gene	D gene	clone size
TGTGCCAGTAGTACTCTCGGGGGGGGTTACGAGCAGTACTTC	CASSTLGGGYEQYF	TRBV19	TRBJ2-7	TRBD2	NA
TGCGCCAGCAGCCCCAGCCAGGGGGGCCAAGAGACCCAGTACTTC	CASSPSQGGQETQYF	TRBV4-1	TRBJ2-5	NA	NA
TGCAGTCAGGGGACAGGGAAGGACGAGCAGTACTTC	CSQGTGKDEQYF	TRBV20-1	TRBJ2-7	TRBD1	NA
TGTGCCAGCTGTGCGGGACTAGCGGGCTTCCAAGAGACCCAGTACTTC	CASCAGLAGFQETQYF	TRBV2	TRBJ2-5	TRBD2	NA
TGTGCCAGCAGCACCGGGGGGCTTTATACCGGGGAGCTGTTTTTT	CASSTGGLYTGELFF	TRBV12-3/TRBV12-4	TRBJ2-2	NA	few
TGTGCCAGCAGCGCACCAAATGGCTACACCTTC	CASSAPNGYTF	TRBV9	TRBJ1-2	NA	many
TGTGCCAGCAGCTTACTTTTCTCACCGAGGGAGACCCAGTACTTC	CASSLLFSPRETQYF	TRBV7-2	TRBJ2-5	NA	NA
TGCGCCAGCAGCTTGACCGGGACTGCATCCACAGATACGCAGTATTTT	CASSLTGTASTDTQYF	TRBV5-1	TRBJ2-3	NA	NA
TGTGCCAGCCGTGGGGCAGGGGGCGTCACTGAAGCTTTCTTT	CASRGAGGVTEAFF	TRBV6-1	TRBJ1-1	TRBD1	NA
TGTGCCAGCAGTCCCGAACCCTCTTTTAGCGGGACCCTCTCCTACGAGCAGTACTTC	CASSPEPSFSGTLSYEQYF	TRBV6-1	TRBJ2-7	TRBD2	few
TGTGCCAGTAAGGAGAGTTCGTATGAAAAACTGTTTTTT	CASKESSYEKLFF	TRBV19	TRBJ1-4	NA	NA
TGTGCCAGCAGTTTGGCTAGCGGGAGGACCAACTCCTACAATGAGCAGTTCTTC	CASSLASGRTNSYNEQFF	TRBV6-2/TRBV6-3	TRBJ2-1	TRBD2	NA
TGTGCCAGCAGCCCCCAGGGTTACGAGCAGTACTTC	CASSPQGYEQYF	TRBV11-2	TRBJ2-7	NA	once
TGTGCCAGCAGCTCGACACCCCGGGGAGACGGGAAACTGTTTTTT	CASSSTPRGDGKLFF	TRBV4-2	TRBJ1-4	NA	NA
TGTGCCAGCAGTTTATTCCGGACAGGGGGAGGTGAAGCTTTCTTT	CASSLFRTGGGEAFF	TRBV28	TRBJ1-1	TRBD1	few
TGTGCCAGCAGTAGACAGGGGGCACGGGAGCAGTACTTC	CASSRQGAREQYF	TRBV6-1	TRBJ2-7	TRBD1	few
TGTGCCAGCAGTTTGGACCGGGGCATTTCGGGCTACACCTTC	CASSLDRGISGYTF	TRBV28	TRBJ1-2	NA	few
TGTGCCAGCAGCGGGGACAGTTATGGCTACACCTTC	CASSGDSYGYTF	TRBV2	TRBJ1-2	TRBD1	few
TGTGCCAGCAGTTTATCAGGAGGATTGGGAAACAATGAGCAGTTCTTC	CASSLSGGLGNNEQFF	TRBV27	TRBJ2-1	NA	few
TGTGCCCACTCCGGGACTAGCGGTTTGGAGCAGTTCTTC	CAHSGTSGLEQFF	TRBV30	TRBJ2-1	TRBD2	NA
TGCAGTGCTAGAGTTAAAGGGGGCAGGGGTGGCTACACCTTC	CSARVKGGRGGYTF	TRBV20-1	TRBJ1-2	TRBD1	NA
TGTGCTAGTGCCCCGGAGTTTACATATAGCAATCAGCCCCAGCATTTT	CASAPEFTYSNQPQHF	TRBV12-5	TRBJ1-5	NA	NA
TGTGCCAGCAGCCAAGCAGCGGGGTTGAACACCGGGGAGCTGTTTTTT	CASSQAAGLNTGELFF	TRBV4-2	TRBJ2-2	TRBD2	NA
TGCAGTGCTAGAGATACTAGCGGGAGGCGCAATGAGCAGTTCTTC	CSARDTSGRRNEQFF	TRBV20-1	TRBJ2-1	TRBD2	NA
TGCAGCGTTGATGGGGCAGAGACTGAAGCTTTCTTT	CSVDGAETEAFF	TRBV29-1	TRBJ1-1	NA	few
TGTGCCATCAGGCCAGGACAGGGCCGGAACTACGAGCAGTACTTC	CAIRPGQGRNYEQYF	TRBV10-3	TRBJ2-7	TRBD1	few
TGTGCCAGCAGCTCAGGGACTTACGAGCAGTACTTC	CASSSGTYEQYF	TRBV28	TRBJ2-7	NA	NA
TGTGCCAGCAGTGAAGGGCCCCCCCTCGGGGGATCTACCTACGAGCAGTACTTC	CASSEGPPLGGSTYEQYF	TRBV6-1	TRBJ2-7	NA	few
TGTGCCAGCAGTTTCGGGACAGGGGGTCAGCCCCAGCATTTT	CASSFGTGGQPQHF	TRBV6-5	TRBJ1-5	TRBD1	few
TGTGCCAGCAGCTTCACTGGGGATTTGGGTGGCTACACCTTC	CASSFTGDLGGYTF	TRBV5-6	TRBJ1-2	NA	NA
TGTGCCTCAGATACAGCCGATAGCAATCAGCCCCAGCATTTT	CASDTADSNQPQHF	TRBV10-3	TRBJ1-5	NA	many
TGTGCCTGGAGCGAGACAGTAAACTATGGCTACACCTTC	CAWSETVNYGYTF	TRBV30	TRBJ1-2	NA	once
TGTGCCAGCAGCGTAGGAAGCGGGAGGAGCGAGCAGTACTTC	CASSVGSGRSEQYF	TRBV9	TRBJ2-7	TRBD2	NA
TGTGCCAGCAGCTTCGTAGGGGCGGGAGGGCGGTCAGAGCAGTACTTC	CASSFVGAGGRSEQYF	TRBV11-2	TRBJ2-7	TRBD2	NA
TGTGCCAGCAGTTGGACTAGCGGGAACTACGAGCAGTACTTC	CASSWTSGNYEQYF	TRBV28	TRBJ2-7	TRBD2	few
TGCGCCAGCAGCCAAGAGCAACCAACCTACAATGAGCAGTTCTTC	CASSQEQPTYNEQFF	TRBV4-1	TRBJ2-1	NA	NA
TGTGCCAGCAGTAAAACTAGCGGGAGCCGGGAGCAGTACTTC	CASSKTSGSREQYF	TRBV6-1	TRBJ2-7	TRBD2	NA
TGTGCCAGCAGCCCTCGAGCGGGATCATACTACGAGCAGTACTTC	CASSPRAGSYYEQYF	TRBV11-2	TRBJ2-7	TRBD2	NA
TGTGCCAGCAGCTATACAGGTGATAGCAATCAGCCCCAGCATTTT	CASSYTGDSNQPQHF	TRBV7-2	TRBJ1-5	NA	NA
TGTGCCAGTAAGAGGACAGTTAACTATGGCTACACCTTC	CASKRTVNYGYTF	TRBV19	TRBJ1-2	NA	few
TGTGCCAGCAGCTTACTGACAGGGGCTAATGGCTACACCTTC	CASSLLTGANGYTF	TRBV7-9	TRBJ1-2	TRBD1	NA
TGTGCCAGCAGTCCACAGGGGATCGGGGGCTACACCTTC	CASSPQGIGGYTF	TRBV6-1	TRBJ1-2	TRBD1	few
TGTGCCAGTAGAAGGGGAGTCCCCTACAATGAGCAGTTCTTC	CASRRGVPYNEQFF	TRBV19	TRBJ2-1	NA	few
TGTGCCAGCAGTATTTCAATGGTAGGAAATGAGCAGTTCTTC	CASSISMVGNEQFF	TRBV6-2/TRBV6-3	TRBJ2-1	NA	NA
TGTGCCAGCACACGGAGGACACAGTACCAAGAGACCCAGTACTTC	CASTRRTQYQETQYF	TRBV2	TRBJ2-5	NA	few
TGTGCCAGCAGAATTGGTAGCGCCGGGGAGCTGTTTTTT	CASRIGSAGELFF	TRBV6-2/TRBV6-3	TRBJ2-2	NA	NA
TGTGCCAGCAGTACGTATGGGGCCAACGTCCTGACTTTC	CASSTYGANVLTF	TRBV11-2	TRBJ2-6	NA	NA
TGTGCCAGCAAAGGGCCAGGTACGCTTGGTGAGCAGTACTTC	CASKGPGTLGEQYF	TRBV28	TRBJ2-7	NA	few
TGCGCCAGCAGCCAACGGACTAGCGGGGGAGGGGATACGCAGTATTTT	CASSQRTSGGGDTQYF	TRBV4-1	TRBJ2-3	TRBD2	NA
TGCAGTGCTAGAGATGGGCAGTCTTCTTCACCCCTCCACTTT	CSARDGQSSSPLHF	TRBV20-1	TRBJ1-6	NA	NA
TGTGCCACCAGCAGAGATCGACAGGGTGTCTTAGTCGGCTACACCTTC	CATSRDRQGVLVGYTF	TRBV15	TRBJ1-2	TRBD1	few
TGTGCCAGTAGGAGGGGACAGACCTCTGGGGCCAACGTCCTGACTTTC	CASRRGQTSGANVLTF	TRBV19	TRBJ2-6	TRBD1	few
TGTGCCAGCAGGAACCAGACAGGGCCGGACACTGAAGCTTTCTTT	CASRNQTGPDTEAFF	TRBV6-8	TRBJ1-1	TRBD1	many
TGTGCCAGCAGCTTAACCCTATACAATGAGCAGTTCTTC	CASSLTLYNEQFF	TRBV7-3	TRBJ2-1	NA	once
TGCAGTGCTAGGGCTACAGGTCTCTATGGCTACACCTTC	CSARATGLYGYTF	TRBV20-1	TRBJ1-2	NA	NA
TGTGCCAGCAGTTTAGGGGCAGGGGCCACGCCCCAGCATTTT	CASSLGAGATPQHF	TRBV28	TRBJ1-5	NA	few
TGTGCCAGCAGCCAACCCGGGACAGCCAACCAAGAGACCCAGTACTTC	CASSQPGTANQETQYF	TRBV3-1	TRBJ2-5	TRBD1	NA